Sequencing of this TCR beta chain was carried out in a study of blood T cell repertoires in COVID-19. Overall study: There were acute and convalescent COVID-19 samples, and they came from the United States, Italy and Spain. Sample material is recorded as cDNA or gDNA derived from T cells, B-cell-depleted T cells, or PBMCs.

This clone was seen a few times. Per the original data handling: Cell counts per sample came from amplifying reference gene primers. Clones were sequenced by immunoSEQ multiplex PCR, and TCRdb holds only the in-frame ones, with some missing. The V and J calls and clone size were taken over from that table, and D and trimming were inferred from the DNA. Altogether 50,000 or so clones are present, around 79% being singletons, with the ten largest covering around a quarter. Germline V gene sequence: CDR1 MNHNY, CDR2 SVGAGI (reference sequence). Deletions cut 2 bases from V and 0 bases from J, with 8 bases between. The CDR3 covers 14 residues.

The TCR comes from a man between 65 and 85 years old with acute or convalescent COVID-19. Sequenced: peripheral blood. The chain recombines TRBV6-6 with TRBJ2-7; weak D call: TRBD1 (5 bases). The CDR3 DNA follows: TGTGCCAGCAGTTACCGCAGGGACTCCTACGAGCAGTACTTC. Its protein is CASSYRRDSYEQYF.